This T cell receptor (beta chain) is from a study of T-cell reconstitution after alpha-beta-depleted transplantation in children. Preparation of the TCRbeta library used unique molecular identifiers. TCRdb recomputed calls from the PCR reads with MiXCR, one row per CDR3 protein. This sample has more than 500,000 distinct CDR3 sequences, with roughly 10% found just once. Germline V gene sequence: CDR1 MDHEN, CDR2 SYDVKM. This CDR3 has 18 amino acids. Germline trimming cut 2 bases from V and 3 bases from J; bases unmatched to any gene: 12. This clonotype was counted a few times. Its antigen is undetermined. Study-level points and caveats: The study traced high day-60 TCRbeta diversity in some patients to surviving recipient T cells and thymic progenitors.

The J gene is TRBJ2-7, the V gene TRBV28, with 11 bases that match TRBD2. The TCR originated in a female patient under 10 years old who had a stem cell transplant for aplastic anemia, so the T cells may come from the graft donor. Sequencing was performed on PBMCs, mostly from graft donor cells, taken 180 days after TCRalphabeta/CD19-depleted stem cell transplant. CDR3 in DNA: TGTGCCAGCAGTTTAGACCGCCCGACTAGCGGGACTCTCTACGAGCAGTACGTC. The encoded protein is CASSLDRPTSGTLYEQYV.